Shown below are 6 T cell receptor beta chains from a single sample sequenced in a study of PD-1 blockade in mismatch repair-deficient tumors. Sequencing was performed with immunoSEQ multiplex PCR; in TCRdb, only in-frame clones are kept and a portion is missing. The data show some 120,000 clones, about nine tenths seen once. Specimen: peripheral blood, collected 70 to 72 weeks after starting pembrolizumab. All receptors come from an adult with mismatch repair-deficient cancer.

The J gene is TRBJ2-7, the V gene TRBV28; D call uncertain. CDR3 size: 19 residues. The germline V gene has CDR1 MDHEN and CDR2 SYDVKM. Trimming pared 5 bases from V and 2 bases from J, leaving 28 bases between. The CDR3 protein is CASSPTLLKFRPGAYEQYF. The CDR3 bases are TGTGCCAGCAGTCCCACCCTTCTCAAATTCCGTCCGGGTGCCTACGAGCAGTACTTC.

The V and J genes are TRBV30 and TRBJ1-2; D unclear. CDR1 is GTSNPN and CDR2 is SVGIG in the germline V gene (reference sequence). V gave up 2 bases and J gave up 0 bases, with 13 bases separating them. The CDR3 has 15 amino acids. Here the CDR3 reads CAWSPNGRSNYGYTF. The CDR3 DNA is TGTGCCTGGAGTCCGAACGGAAGGTCTAACTATGGCTACACCTTC.

The chain is built from TRBV19 and TRBJ1-5, with TRBD1 matching over 10 bases. J was trimmed by 0 bases and V by 9 bases; bases with no gene match: 8. The CDR3 runs to 16 residues. The germline V gene has CDR1 LNHDA and CDR2 SQIVND (reference sequence). The DNA for the CDR3 is TGTGCCAGCCTCGGGACAGGGGATTATAGCAATCAGCCCCAGCATTTT. Translation gives CASLGTGDYSNQPQHF.

The gene calls are TRBV11-2 and TRBJ2-7; the D is unclear. The V end lost 1 base, the J end lost 3 bases, and 7 bases lay between the germline ends. The CDR3 is 13 amino acids. Per the germline V gene, CDR1 is SGHAT and CDR2 is FQNNGV. CDR3 DNA sequence: TGTGCCAGCAGCTTAGGGGCTAGCTACGAGCAGTACTTC. This gives the protein CASSLGASYEQYF.

This chain connects TRBV5-6 to TRBJ2-7; TRBD1 aligns across 8 bases. J was trimmed by 6 bases and V by 4 bases; bases with no gene match: 15. The CDR3 covers 16 residues. The germline CDR1 and CDR2 sequences are SGHDT and YYEEEE. The CDR3 region is CASSGGPENRGSEQYF. The CDR3 DNA reads TGTGCCAGCAGCGGAGGACCTGAAAACAGGGGGAGCGAGCAGTACTTC.

The V and J genes are TRBV19 and TRBJ2-7; TRBD2 is a possible D gene (5 bases). The CDR3 has 14 residues. V was cut by 0 bases and J by 5 bases, with 11 bases left in between. Germline CDR1 is LNHDA and CDR2 is SQIVND (reference sequence). CDR3: CASSIDTGEDEQYF. CDR3 coding DNA: TGTGCCAGTAGTATAGATACCGGGGAAGACGAGCAGTACTTC.